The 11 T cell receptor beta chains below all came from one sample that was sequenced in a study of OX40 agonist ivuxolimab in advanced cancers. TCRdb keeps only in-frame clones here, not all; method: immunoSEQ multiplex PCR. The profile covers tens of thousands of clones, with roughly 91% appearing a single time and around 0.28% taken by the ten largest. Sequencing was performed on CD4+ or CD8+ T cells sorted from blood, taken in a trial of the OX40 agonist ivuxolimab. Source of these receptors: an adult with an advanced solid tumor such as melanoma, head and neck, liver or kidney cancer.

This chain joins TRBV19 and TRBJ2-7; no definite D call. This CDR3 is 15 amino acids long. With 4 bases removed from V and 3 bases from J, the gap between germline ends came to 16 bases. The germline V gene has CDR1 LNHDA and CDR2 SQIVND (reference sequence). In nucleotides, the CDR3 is TGTGCCAGTAGTAACCGGGTCTCCTCCGGCTACGAGCAGTACTTC. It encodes CASSNRVSSGYEQYF.

CDR3 DNA: TGCGCCAGCAGCCTCTCGACTAGCGGCTACAATGAGCAGTTCTTC. Translated: CASSLSTSGYNEQFF. The V gene is TRBV4-1, the J gene TRBJ2-1; 9 nucleotides agree with TRBD2. Losses at the gene ends were 4 bases for V and 3 bases for J; bases not matched to a gene: 4. The CDR3 spans 15 residues. Germline lookup yields CDR1 MGHRA and CDR2 YSYEKL.

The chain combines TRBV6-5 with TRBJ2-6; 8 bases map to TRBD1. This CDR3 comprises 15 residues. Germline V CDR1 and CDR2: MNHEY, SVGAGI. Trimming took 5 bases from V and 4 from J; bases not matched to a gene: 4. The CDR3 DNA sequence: TGTGCCAGCAGTACAGGGGGAAAAGGGGCCAACGTCCTGACTTTC. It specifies CASSTGGKGANVLTF.

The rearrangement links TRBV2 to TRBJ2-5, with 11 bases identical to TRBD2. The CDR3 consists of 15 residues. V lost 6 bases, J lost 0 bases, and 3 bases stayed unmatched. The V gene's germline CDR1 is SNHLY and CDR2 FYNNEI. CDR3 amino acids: CASRRGLADQETQYF. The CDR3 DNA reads TGTGCCAGCAGGAGGGGACTAGCGGACCAAGAGACCCAGTACTTC. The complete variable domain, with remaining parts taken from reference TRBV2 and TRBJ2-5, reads EPEVTQTPSHQVTQMGQEVILRCVPISNHLYFYWYRQILGQKVEFLVSFYNNEISEKSEIFDDQFSVERPDGSNFTLKIRSTKLEDSAMYFCASRRGLADQETQYFGPGTRLLVL.

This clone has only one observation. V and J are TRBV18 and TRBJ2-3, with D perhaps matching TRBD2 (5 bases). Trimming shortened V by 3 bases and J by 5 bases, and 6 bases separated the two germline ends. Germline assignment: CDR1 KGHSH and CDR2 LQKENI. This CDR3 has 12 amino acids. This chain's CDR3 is CASSPGEDTQYF. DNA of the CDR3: TGTGCCAGCTCACCCGGGGAAGATACGCAGTATTTT.

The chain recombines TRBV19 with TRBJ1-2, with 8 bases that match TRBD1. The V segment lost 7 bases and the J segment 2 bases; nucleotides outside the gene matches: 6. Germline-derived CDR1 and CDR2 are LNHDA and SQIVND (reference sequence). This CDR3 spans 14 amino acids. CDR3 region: CASTPDRGNYGYTF. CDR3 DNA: TGTGCCAGTACTCCTGACAGGGGAAACTATGGCTACACCTTC.

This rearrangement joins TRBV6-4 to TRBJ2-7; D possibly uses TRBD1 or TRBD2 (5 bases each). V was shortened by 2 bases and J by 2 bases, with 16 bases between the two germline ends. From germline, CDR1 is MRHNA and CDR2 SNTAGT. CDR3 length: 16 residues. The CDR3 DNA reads TGTGCCAGCAGTGACCCCCACCCGGGGACCCCCTACGAGCAGTACTTC. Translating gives CASSDPHPGTPYEQYF.

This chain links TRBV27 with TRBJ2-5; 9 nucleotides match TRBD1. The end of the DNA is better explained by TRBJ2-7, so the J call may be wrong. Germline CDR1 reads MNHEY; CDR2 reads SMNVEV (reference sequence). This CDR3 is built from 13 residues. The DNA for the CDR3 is TGTGCCAGCAGGCGGGGACAGGGATACGAGCAGTACTTC. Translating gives CASRRGQGYEQYF.

This CDR3 reads CASSFRTGVEYEQYF. CDR3 DNA: TGTGCCAGCAGCTTCCGGACAGGTGTTGAGTACGAGCAGTACTTC. This chain uses TRBV11-3 with TRBJ2-7; 7 bases are shared with TRBD1. V shed 3 bases and J 4 bases; nucleotides not matched to a gene: 9. CDR1 is SGHNT, CDR2 YENEEA, per germline. CDR3 length: 15 residues.

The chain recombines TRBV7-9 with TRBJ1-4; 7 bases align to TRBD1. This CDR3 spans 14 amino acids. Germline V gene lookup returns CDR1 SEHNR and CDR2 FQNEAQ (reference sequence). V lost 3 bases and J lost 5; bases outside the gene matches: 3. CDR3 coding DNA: TGTGCCAGCAGCTTCTCCAGGGGGAATGAAAAACTGTTTTTT. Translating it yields CASSFSRGNEKLFF.

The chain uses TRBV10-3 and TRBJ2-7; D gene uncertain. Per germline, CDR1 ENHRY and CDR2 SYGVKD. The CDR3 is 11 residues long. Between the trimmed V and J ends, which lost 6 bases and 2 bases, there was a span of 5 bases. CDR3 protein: CAIREAYEQYF. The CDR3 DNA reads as TGTGCCATCAGGGAAGCCTACGAGCAGTACTTC.